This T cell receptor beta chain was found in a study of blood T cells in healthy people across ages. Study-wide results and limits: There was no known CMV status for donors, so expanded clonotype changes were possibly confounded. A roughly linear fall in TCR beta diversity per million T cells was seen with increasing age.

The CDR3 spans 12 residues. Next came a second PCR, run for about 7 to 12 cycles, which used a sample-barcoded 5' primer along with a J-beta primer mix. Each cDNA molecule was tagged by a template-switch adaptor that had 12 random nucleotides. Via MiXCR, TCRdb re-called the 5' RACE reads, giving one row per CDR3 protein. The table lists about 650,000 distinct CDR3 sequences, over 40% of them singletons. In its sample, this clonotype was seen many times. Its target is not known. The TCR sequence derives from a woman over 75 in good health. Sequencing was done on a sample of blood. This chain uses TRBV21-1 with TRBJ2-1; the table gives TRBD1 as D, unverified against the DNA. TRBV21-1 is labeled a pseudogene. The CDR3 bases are TGTGCCAGCATCTCTTACAGGGATGAGCAGTTCTTC. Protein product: CASISYRDEQFF.